Listed here are 9 T cell receptor beta chains from one sample, sequenced in a study of blood T cell repertoires in COVID-19. Clones were sequenced by immunoSEQ multiplex PCR, and TCRdb holds only the in-frame ones, with some missing. The data show some 87,000 clones, around nine tenths seen once. Sequencing was performed on peripheral blood. The source of these receptors is a woman in her 70s with acute or convalescent COVID-19.

This rearrangement joins TRBV5-1 to TRBJ1-5; D is possibly TRBD1 (6 bases). The CDR3 is 15 residues long. V shed 4 bases and J shed 6 bases, with 17 bases lying between them. Germline V gene data show CDR1 as SGHRS and CDR2 as YFSETQ. CDR3 amino acids: CASSQVGGPTQPQHF. As DNA, the CDR3 is TGCGCCAGCAGCCAGGTTGGGGGCCCCACTCAGCCCCAGCATTTT.

The J gene is TRBJ2-2, the V gene TRBV29-1; D might be TRBD2 (6 bases). Germline assignment: CDR1 SQVTM and CDR2 ANQGSEA. The CDR3 is 11 amino acids. V lost 4 bases, J lost 6 bases, and 6 bases lay in between. The CDR3 region has the DNA TGCAGCGTTGGGAGGGCCGGGGAGCTGTTTTTT. Its translation: CSVGRAGELFF.

The rearrangement links TRBV7-9 to TRBJ1-4; 8 bases align to TRBD1. Germline loops: CDR1 SEHNR, CDR2 FQNEAQ (reference sequence). CDR3 length: 15 residues. V dropped 1 base and J dropped 10; count of bases not matched to a gene: 8. The CDR3: CASSLEGTGRGKLFF. The CDR3, as DNA: TGTGCCAGCAGCTTAGAGGGGACAGGACGGGGAAAACTGTTTTTT.

The V gene is TRBV4-1, the J gene TRBJ2-1, with 8 bases aligning to TRBD1. Looked up from germline, CDR1 is MGHRA and CDR2 is YSYEKL. The CDR3 has 16 amino acids. V lost 2 bases to trimming and J lost 7 bases; unmatched junction nucleotides: 10. CDR3 sequence (DNA): TGCGCCAGCAGCCAAAGAGGGACAGGACTTGAAAATGAGCAGTTCTTC. Residues: CASSQRGTGLENEQFF.

The chain links TRBV18 to TRBJ2-2; 7 bases fit TRBD2. CDR3 length: 19 residues. V shed 1 base and J 1 base; nucleotides not matched to a gene: 12. Germline assignment: CDR1 KGHSH and CDR2 LQKENI. The CDR3, as DNA: TGTGCCAGCTCACCACAACTAGTAGCCGGGACTAAGAACACCGGGGAGCTGTTTTTT. Its translation is CASSPQLVAGTKNTGELFF.

The rearrangement links TRBV5-1 to TRBJ1-2, with D possibly TRBD1 on 6 matching bases. V was clipped by 5 bases and J by 3 bases, with 11 bases between them. The CDR3 loop spans 13 amino acids. The germline gives CDR1 SGHRS, CDR2 YFSETQ. The CDR3 DNA is TGCGCCAGCAGTCAGGGGTGGGACTATGGCTACACCTTC. This translates into CASSQGWDYGYTF.

This rearrangement joins TRBV2 to TRBJ2-3; 10 nucleotides match TRBD2. This CDR3 region has 14 residues. Germline V gene sequence: CDR1 SNHLY, CDR2 FYNNEI. With 4 bases clipped from V and 5 bases from J, the junction kept 3 bases outside the gene matches. The CDR3 coding sequence is TGTGCCAGCAGTGCCCGACTAGCGGGAGATACGCAGTATTTT. Residues: CASSARLAGDTQYF.

V usage is TRBV5-6 and J usage is TRBJ1-3, with 7 bases matching TRBD1. Trimming removed 4 bases from V and 0 bases from J; junction bases left unmatched: 7. Germline V gives CDR1 SGHDT, CDR2 YYEEEE. The CDR3 totals 16 residues. CDR3 sequence reads: CASSSDRVGSGNTIYF. CDR3 coding DNA: TGTGCCAGCAGCAGCGACAGGGTCGGCTCTGGAAACACCATATATTTT.

J is TRBJ1-2 and V is TRBV29-1, with D hard to call. The CDR3 is made up of 12 amino acids. Germline V lookup: CDR1 SQVTM, CDR2 ANQGSEA. With 4 bases removed from V and 6 bases from J, the gap between germline ends came to 12 bases. CDR3 protein: CSVVEGFDGYTF. The CDR3 nucleotides read TGCAGCGTTGTCGAGGGTTTTGATGGCTACACCTTC.